This T cell receptor beta chain was sequenced in a study of early T cells in non-severe SARS-CoV-2 infection. Across the whole study: Bulk RNA taken from unsorted whole blood was sequenced, leaving chains unpaired.

This clonotype turned up a few times. Its antigen is as yet unknown. Study-wide points: VDJdb-based annotation leaned toward anti-spike CD8 responses and missed private and CD4 specificities.

Individual cDNA molecules received unique molecular identifiers during library preparation. A single record per CDR3 protein comes from TCRdb applying MiXCR to the 5' RACE reads. This table holds tens of thousands of distinct CDR3 sequences, about 12% found once. The V end lost 7 bases, the J end lost 5 bases, and 8 bases lay between the germline ends. This CDR3 is built from 12 residues. Germline V lookup: CDR1 MNHNS, CDR2 SASEGT. This sequence joins TRBV6-1 and TRBJ2-2; D uncertain. This specimen was whole blood, taken at baseline. The TCR originated in an adult who was a healthcare worker with PCR-confirmed SARS-CoV-2 infection or an uninfected control (not recorded which). The chain's CDR3 is CASTGFTGELFF. The CDR3 nucleotides are TGTGCCAGCACCGGATTTACCGGGGAGCTGTTTTTT.